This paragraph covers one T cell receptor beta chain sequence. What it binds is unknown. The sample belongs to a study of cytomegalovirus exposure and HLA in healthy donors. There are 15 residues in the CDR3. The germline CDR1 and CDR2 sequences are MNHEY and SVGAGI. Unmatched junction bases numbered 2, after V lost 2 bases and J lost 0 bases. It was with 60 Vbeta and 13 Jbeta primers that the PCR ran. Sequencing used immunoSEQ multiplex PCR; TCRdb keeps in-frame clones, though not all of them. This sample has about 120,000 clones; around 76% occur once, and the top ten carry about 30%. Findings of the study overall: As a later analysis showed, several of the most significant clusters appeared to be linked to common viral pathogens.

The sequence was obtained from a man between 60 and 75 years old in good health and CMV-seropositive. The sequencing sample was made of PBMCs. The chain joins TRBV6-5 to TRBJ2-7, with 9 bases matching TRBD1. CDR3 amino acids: CASSYGQGFSYEQYF. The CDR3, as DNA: TGTGCCAGCAGTTACGGACAGGGGTTCTCCTACGAGCAGTACTTC.